The clone carrying this TCR beta chain was found once. Methods used by the authors: From reference gene primer amplification, estimates of nucleated cell counts were derived. The data were produced by immunoSEQ multiplex PCR, yet TCRdb's version contains in-frame clones alone and is incomplete. V, J and clone size are taken as reported in that table, and D and trimming were inferred from the DNA itself. The sample carries some 99,000 clones, approximately 80% recorded once. The data are from a study of blood T cell repertoires in COVID-19. Overall study context: The United States, Italy and Spain were the sources of the acute and convalescent COVID-19 samples. PBMCs, B-cell-depleted T cells, or T cells were the source of the cDNA or gDNA that made up the material.

The sequence was obtained from a woman between 45 and 60 years old with acute or convalescent COVID-19. The specimen was peripheral blood.

This CDR3 is CASSSLLTTGNTIYF. CDR3 DNA: TGTGCCAGCAGCTCCCTTTTGACTACTGGAAACACCATATATTTT. The chain has TRBV5-6 and TRBJ1-3, with D uncertain. V was pared by 3 bases and J by 2 bases, with 12 bases between. This CDR3 comprises 15 residues. Germline V gives CDR1 SGHDT, CDR2 YYEEEE.